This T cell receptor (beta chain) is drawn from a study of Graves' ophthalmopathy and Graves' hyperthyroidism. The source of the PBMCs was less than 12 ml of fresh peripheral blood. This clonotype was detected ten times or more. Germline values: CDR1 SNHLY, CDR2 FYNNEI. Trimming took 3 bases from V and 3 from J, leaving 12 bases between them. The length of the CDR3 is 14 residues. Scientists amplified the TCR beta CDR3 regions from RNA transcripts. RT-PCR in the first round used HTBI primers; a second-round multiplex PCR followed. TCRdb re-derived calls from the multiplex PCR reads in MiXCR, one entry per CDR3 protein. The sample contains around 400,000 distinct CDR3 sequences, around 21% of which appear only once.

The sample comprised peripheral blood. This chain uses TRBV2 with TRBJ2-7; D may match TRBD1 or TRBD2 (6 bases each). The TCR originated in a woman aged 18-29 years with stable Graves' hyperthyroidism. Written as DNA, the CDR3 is TGTGCCAGCAGTGACGGGGGCAGGGTCTACGAGCAGTACTTC. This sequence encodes CASSDGGRVYEQYF.